The clone carrying this T cell receptor (beta chain) has more than one count but fewer than ten. The sample originates from a study of response to subunit inactivated influenza vaccine. The length of the CDR3 is 15 residues. The V gene lost 6 bases and the J gene lost 1 base, with 15 bases spanning the gap. CDR1 and CDR2 (germline): MNHNS, SASEGT. TCRdb called the RT-PCR reads again in MiXCR, with one record for every CDR3 protein. The sample holds 500,000 to 550,000 distinct CDR3 sequences; under 9% are singletons and the top ten take 10% to 15%. This receptor was taken from a man between 50 and 75 years old who received an inactivated influenza vaccine. The J gene is TRBJ1-1, the V gene TRBV6-1, with a tentative D call TRBD1 (6 bases). The input for sequencing was PBMCs from blood, taken less than 30 months after vaccination. As DNA, the CDR3 is TGTGCCAGCAGGCCCCGGGGGGCGCGGAACACTGAAGCTTTCTTT. Translation gives CASRPRGARNTEAFF.